The 31 T cell receptor beta chains below all came from one sample that was sequenced in a study of T-cell reconstitution after alpha-beta-depleted transplantation in children. The authors prepared the TCRbeta library with unique molecular identifiers. One entry per CDR3 protein results from TCRdb running MiXCR on the PCR reads. The data hold around 680,000 distinct CDR3 sequences, with around 17% observed a single time. This sample comprised PBMCs from the stem cell graft donor, obtained from the stem cell graft. These receptor sequences come from a human donor who donated a stem cell graft to a child with acute myeloid leukemia.

The V and J genes are TRBV3-1 and TRBJ1-2, with no clear D. With 4 bases removed from V and 8 bases from J, the gap between germline ends came to 17 bases. The CDR3 consists of 14 residues. CDR1 is LGHDT and CDR2 is YNNKEL in the germline V gene (reference sequence). CDR3 DNA: TGTGCCAGCAGCCCCTCGCCCCAGCCCGGCGGCTACACCTTC. Translation: CASSPSPQPGGYTF.

V usage is TRBV10-2 and J usage is TRBJ2-3, with TRBD1 identical over 7 bases. J was trimmed by 1 base and V by 6 bases; bases with no gene match: 4. This CDR3 has 14 amino acids. CDR1 is WSHSY and CDR2 is SAAADI in the germline V gene. The CDR3: CASRSGGGTDTQYF. CDR3 DNA sequence: TGCGCCAGCAGATCAGGGGGTGGCACAGATACGCAGTATTTT.

The J gene is TRBJ1-6, the V gene TRBV12-3 or TRBV12-4, with D maybe TRBD1 (5 bases). The CDR3 consists of 15 residues. Trimming cost V 6 bases and J 5 bases, with 14 bases left between them. CDR3 sequence reads: CASRGTQGNNSPLHF. DNA of the CDR3: TGTGCCAGCAGGGGGACGCAGGGAAATAATTCACCCCTCCACTTT.

The chain has TRBV12-3 or TRBV12-4 and TRBJ2-2; maybe TRBD1 (6 bases). The CDR3 length is 14 residues. Trimming removed 8 bases from V and 13 bases from J, with 23 bases in between. In nucleotides, the CDR3 is TGTGCCAGCCTAGACCAGGGGCACCACCGGCGGCTGTTTTTT. It specifies CASLDQGHHRRLFF.

V is TRBV7-9 and J is TRBJ1-5; D perhaps matches TRBD1 (6 bases). This CDR3 region has 15 residues. Trimming removed 5 bases at V and 3 bases at J, with 14 bases between. Germline values: CDR1 SEHNR, CDR2 FQNEAQ (reference sequence). CDR3 bases: TGTGCCAGCAGCGCTCCAGGGGTTCCCAATCAGCCCCAGCATTTT. This sequence encodes CASSAPGVPNQPQHF.

This clonotype was detected only a few times. The chain uses TRBV12-5 and TRBJ2-1; 13 nucleotides match TRBD2. Germline CDR1 and CDR2: LGHNT and FRNRAP. The J segment lost 6 bases and the V segment lost 0 bases, leaving 2 bases of the junction unmatched. The CDR3 covers 16 residues. CDR3 sequence: CASGLVTSGGANEQFF. The CDR3 nucleotides are TGTGCTAGTGGTTTGGTTACTAGCGGGGGGGCCAATGAGCAGTTCTTC.

The chain combines TRBV28 with TRBJ2-5; D assignment may be TRBD1 or TRBD2 (5 bases each). This CDR3 is 13 amino acids long. With 3 bases removed from V and 4 bases from J, the gap between germline ends came to 9 bases. Germline CDR1 MDHEN, CDR2 SYDVKM. CDR3 protein: CASSFLGVETQYF. Here the CDR3 DNA reads TGTGCCAGCAGTTTTCTGGGGGTAGAGACCCAGTACTTC.

This clonotype was observed at least ten times. The chain has TRBV12-3 or TRBV12-4 and TRBJ1-6; D is undetermined. The CDR3 is made up of 13 amino acids. Trimming stripped 2 bases from V and 5 bases from J, with 4 bases between. CDR3: CASSLSNNSPLHF. The CDR3 nucleotides are TGTGCCAGCAGTTTATCGAATAATTCACCCCTCCACTTT.

This clonotype was observed many times. The chain joins TRBV20-1 to TRBJ2-1; weak D call: TRBD2 (6 bases). V dropped 1 base and J dropped 6 bases, with 19 bases sitting between them. The CDR3 totals 16 residues. Germline CDR1 is DFQATT and CDR2 is SNEGSKA (reference sequence). The CDR3 is CSARGARDFLRNEQFF. CDR3 bases: TGCAGTGCTAGAGGTGCCCGGGACTTCCTCCGCAATGAGCAGTTCTTC.

This clonotype was found a few times. The rearrangement links TRBV12-3 or TRBV12-4 to TRBJ2-6; maybe TRBD1 (6 bases). V was pared by 2 bases and J by 1 base, with 15 bases between. The CDR3 totals 18 residues. The CDR3: CASSLRSGVLSGANVLTF. The CDR3 DNA follows: TGTGCCAGCAGTTTAAGGTCAGGGGTACTTTCTGGGGCCAACGTCCTGACTTTC.

This clonotype showed up many times. This chain connects TRBV7-9 to TRBJ2-6; D gene uncertain. The CDR3 loop spans 13 amino acids. Looked up from germline, CDR1 is SEHNR and CDR2 is FQNEAQ (reference sequence). V shed 4 bases and J shed 5 bases, with 6 bases lying between them. The CDR3, as DNA: TGTGCCAGCAGCTCTACTCGGGCCAACGTCCTGACTTTC. Protein sequence: CASSSTRANVLTF. The full variable domain, its missing parts supplied by reference TRBV7-9 and TRBJ2-6, is DTGVSQNPRHKITKRGQNVTFRCDPISEHNRLYWYRQTLGQGPEFLTYFQNEAQLEKSRLLSDRFSAERPKGSFSTLEIQRTEQGDSAMYLCASSSTRANVLTFGAGSRLTVL.

This clonotype was observed a few times. The chain links TRBV7-2 to TRBJ1-5; D is possibly TRBD1 (6 bases). Germline-derived CDR1 and CDR2 are SGHTA and FQGNSA. The CDR3 loop spans 13 amino acids. The V and J ends lost 5 bases and 7 bases respectively, with 12 bases between them. The CDR3 DNA follows: TGTGCCAGCAGCCCACAGGGAGGCCAGCCCCAGCATTTT. It is translated as CASSPQGGQPQHF.

This sequence joins TRBV12-3 or TRBV12-4 and TRBJ1-1, with a weak D call TRBD1 (5 bases). The CDR3 runs 14 residues. The V end lost 6 bases, the J end lost 5 bases, and 16 bases lay between the germline ends. Here the CDR3 reads CASSPSAGLTEAFF. CDR3 bases: TGTGCCAGCAGCCCCTCGGCAGGGCTAACTGAAGCTTTCTTT.

CDR3 region: CASSYSGSPRNTEAFF. CDR3 DNA sequence: TGTGCCAGCAGTTACTCGGGCTCACCGAGGAACACTGAAGCTTTCTTT. This sequence joins TRBV6-2 or TRBV6-3 and TRBJ1-1, with unresolved D. The CDR3 has 16 residues. The V gene lost 0 bases and the J gene lost 1 base, with 12 bases spanning the gap. Germline V lookup: CDR1 MNHEY, CDR2 SVGEGT.

For the CDR3, the DNA is TGTGCCACCAGCATGAATTCGGGACAGTCGGAGACCCAGTACTTC. Translating gives CATSMNSGQSETQYF. The V call is TRBV15, the J call TRBJ2-5, with 7 bases lining up with TRBD1. The CDR3 runs 15 residues. CDR1 and CDR2 from the germline V gene are LNHNV and YYDKDF (reference sequence). The junction had 10 bases not matched to a gene; V was cut back by 4 bases and J by 5 bases.

The chain couples TRBV2 to TRBJ1-4; D gene unclear. CDR1 SNHLY and CDR2 FYNNEI come from the germline V gene. Trimming cost V 2 bases and J 10 bases, with 17 bases left between them. The CDR3 is 15 residues long. The chain's CDR3 is CASSEWRGSGGKLFF. Here the CDR3 DNA reads TGTGCCAGCAGTGAATGGAGAGGGTCGGGTGGAAAACTGTTTTTT.

This clonotype was detected many times. The chain is built from TRBV7-4 and TRBJ2-7, with D perhaps given as TRBD1 or TRBD2 (5 bases each). V dropped 8 bases and J dropped 3 bases, with 29 bases sitting between them. The CDR3 has 18 residues. CDR1 and CDR2 from the germline V gene are SGHVT and SQSDAQ. CDR3 nucleotide sequence: TGTGCCAGCGGTCCGTCCACGGGGACGCACCCAATCCACTACGAGCAGTACTTC. Its protein product is CASGPSTGTHPIHYEQYF.

The chain has TRBV29-1 and TRBJ2-3; D may be TRBD1 (6 bases). V was trimmed by 3 bases and J by 5 bases, leaving 21 bases between them. This CDR3 region has 16 residues. The germline CDR1 and CDR2 sequences are SQVTM and ANQGSEA. This CDR3 reads CSVEGLVAGAIDTQYF. CDR3 nucleotides: TGCAGCGTTGAGGGGTTAGTCGCAGGGGCCATAGATACGCAGTATTTT.

This CDR3 is CASTHRGRDYGYTF. In DNA form, the CDR3 reads TGTGCCAGCACCCATAGGGGCCGTGACTATGGCTACACCTTC. This chain joins TRBV12-3 or TRBV12-4 and TRBJ1-2; maybe TRBD1 (5 bases). The CDR3 length is 14 residues. V was pared by 7 bases and J by 3 bases, with 15 bases between.

The sample holds many counts of this clonotype. V is TRBV7-6 and J is TRBJ2-5; 12 bases match TRBD2. Trimming cost V 5 bases and J 4 bases; bases outside gene matches: 11. Germline CDR1 is SGHVS and CDR2 is FNYEAQ. The CDR3 is made up of 17 amino acids. The CDR3 nucleotides read TGTGCCAGCAGCCACCGCCGGACTAGCGGGGCAGTAGAGACCCAGTACTTC. It yields the protein CASSHRRTSGAVETQYF.

This clonotype turned up a few times. This CDR3 reads CSARSKGDEQFF. CDR3 sequence (DNA): TGCAGTGCTAGGTCGAAGGGGGATGAGCAGTTCTTC. This chain joins TRBV20-1 and TRBJ2-1; D possibly corresponds to TRBD1 (6 bases). Germline CDR1 and CDR2: DFQATT and SNEGSKA (reference sequence). V lost 3 bases and J lost 8, with 11 bases in between. The CDR3 has 12 residues.

This clonotype occurred a few times. The chain carries TRBV12-3 or TRBV12-4 and TRBJ2-1; 12 bases agree with TRBD2. This CDR3 has 15 amino acids. The V and J ends lost 3 bases and 5 bases, in that order; junction bases with no gene match: 2. In nucleotides, the CDR3 is TGTGCCAGCAGTTTCCTAGCGGGGGGGAACAATGAGCAGTTCTTC. Translated: CASSFLAGGNNEQFF.

Written as DNA, the CDR3 is TGTGCCAGCAGCACAACAATCCAGGAAGAATCCTCTGGGGCCAACGTCCTGACTTTC. Its translation: CASSTTIQEESSGANVLTF. The rearrangement links TRBV13 to TRBJ2-6; D is uncertain. CDR3 length: 19 amino acids. The ends were cut back, 5 bases at V and 0 bases at J, with 20 bases in the middle. Per germline, CDR1 PRHDT and CDR2 FYEKMQ (reference sequence).

There are many counts of this clonotype. The CDR3 protein is CASSTTGVGDQPQHF. CDR3 in DNA: TGTGCCAGCAGTACCACAGGGGTTGGAGATCAGCCCCAGCATTTT. The J gene is TRBJ1-5, the V gene TRBV12-3 or TRBV12-4, with 7 bases lining up with TRBD1. Trimming removed 5 bases from V and 5 bases from J; junction bases left unmatched: 9. The CDR3 loop spans 15 amino acids.

This clonotype was recorded many times. The rearrangement joins TRBV29-1 to TRBJ2-1; weak D call: TRBD1 (6 bases). The CDR3 runs 9 residues. Germline V gene data show CDR1 as SQVTM and CDR2 as ANQGSEA. V was shortened by 6 bases and J by 10 bases, with 7 bases between the two germline ends. The CDR3 loop is CSVGAEQFF. The CDR3, as DNA: TGCAGCGTGGGGGCAGAGCAGTTCTTC.

This clonotype has ten or more counts. The chain joins TRBV20-1 to TRBJ1-1; tentative D call: TRBD1 (6 bases). CDR1 DFQATT and CDR2 SNEGSKA come from the germline V gene (reference sequence). The CDR3 sequence is 13 residues long. V lost 6 bases and J lost 3, with 14 bases in between. In DNA, the CDR3 is TGCAGTGCCCCTCAGGAGGGGGACACTGAAGCTTTCTTT. Translated, it gives CSAPQEGDTEAFF.

This clonotype has at least ten counts. One junction end disagrees with the germline gene, perhaps due to a read error. This chain uses TRBV6-5 with TRBJ1-2; D is unclear. CDR3 length: 14 amino acids. Germline V CDR1 and CDR2: MNHEY, SVGAGI. The CDR3 DNA follows: TGTGCCAGCAGTTATTATAGGGAGGAGGATGGAAAGAGTTTC. This translates into CASSYYREEDGKSF.

The chain has TRBV7-8 and TRBJ2-1, with a tentative D call TRBD2 (7 bases). CDR1 and CDR2 from the germline V gene are SGHVS and FQNEAQ. The length of the CDR3 is 16 residues. V dropped 5 bases and J dropped 1 base, with 15 bases sitting between them. CDR3 sequence (DNA): TGTGCCAGCAGCCCTCGGGGGGCTAGTTCCTACAATGAGCAGTTCTTC. Translated: CASSPRGASSYNEQFF.

This chain uses TRBV12-3 or TRBV12-4 with TRBJ2-7; D gene uncertain. The CDR3 totals 13 residues. The ends were cut back, 8 bases at V and 3 bases at J, with 14 bases in the middle. CDR3 in amino acids: CASSQQSIYEQYF. The CDR3 DNA sequence: TGTGCCAGCTCCCAACAATCTATCTACGAGCAGTACTTC.

At least ten counts were recorded for this clonotype. The chain carries TRBV29-1 and TRBJ2-7, with D hard to call. The CDR3 totals 14 residues. The ends were cut back, 5 bases at V and 3 bases at J, with 17 bases in the middle. CDR1 and CDR2 (germline): SQVTM, ANQGSEA. The CDR3 spells CSVFGQASGYEQYF. As DNA, the CDR3 is TGCAGCGTTTTCGGTCAGGCCTCAGGCTACGAGCAGTACTTC.

This chain links TRBV13 with TRBJ2-7; perhaps TRBD1 as D (9 bases). The CDR3 loop spans 13 amino acids. From germline, CDR1 is PRHDT and CDR2 FYEKMQ (reference sequence). V lost 4 bases, J lost 9 bases, and 16 bases lay in between. In DNA, the CDR3 is TGTGCCAGCAGCTCCGGGACAGGGACTAGGCAGTACGTC. Translating it yields CASSSGTGTRQYV.